A selection of T cell receptor beta chains follows, all from one sample in a study of blood T cell repertoires in COVID-19. Profiling relied on immunoSEQ multiplex PCR, and the TCRdb table lists in-frame clones only, not all of them. The sample has around 140,000 clones; 70% to 80% are singletons. The sample taken for sequencing was peripheral blood. The receptors originated from a man in his forties or fifties with acute or convalescent COVID-19. Each CDR3 is given with its conserved first and last residue. D genes are given only for firm matches. Clone size is shown for a subset of rows, as once, few, many or a class of expanded clone.

V gene	clone size	D gene	J gene	CDR3 DNA	CDR3 protein
TRBV9	NA	NA	TRBJ2-7	TGTGCCAGCAGCCCGGACAGCGACGTCTACGAGCAGTACTTC	CASSPDSDVYEQYF
TRBV27	NA	NA	TRBJ1-2	TGTGCCAGCAGTTATTCGGGAATCAATGGGGGCTACACCTTC	CASSYSGINGGYTF
TRBV24-1	few	NA	TRBJ1-5	TGTGCCACCAGTGTACTACCCAGCGTACCTTATAGCAATCAGCCCCAGCATTTT	CATSVLPSVPYSNQPQHF
TRBV3-1/TRBV3-2	once	NA	TRBJ1-2	TGTGCCAGCAGCCAAGGCGGGGCAGGGAACTATGGCTACACCTTC	CASSQGGAGNYGYTF
TRBV5-5	NA	TRBD2	TRBJ2-7	TGTGCCAGCAGCTTGGCGGCTAGCGGCTACGAGCAGTACTTC	CASSLAASGYEQYF
TRBV14	NA	NA	TRBJ1-5	TGTGCCAGCAGCCAAGAATTCGGGTGGGTTAATCAGCCCCAGCATTTT	CASSQEFGWVNQPQHF
TRBV2	NA	NA	TRBJ1-4	TGTGCCAGCAGTGAGGACTTTTACAGGAGCGGGGAAAAACTGTTTTTT	CASSEDFYRSGEKLFF
TRBV2	NA	NA	TRBJ2-2	TGTGCCAGCAGTGCGGGGATAGGCGGGGAGCTGTTTTTT	CASSAGIGGELFF
TRBV14	NA	NA	TRBJ1-1	TGTGCCAGCAGCCAAGATCACGGAGCCACTGAAGCTTTCTTT	CASSQDHGATEAFF
TRBV11-1	NA	TRBD1	TRBJ2-5	TGTGCCAGCATCTCAGGGGGCGCGGGTGATGAGACCCAGTACTTC	CASISGGAGDETQYF
TRBV10-2	NA	TRBD1	TRBJ2-3	TGCGCCAGCAGTGAGTCGGGACAGACACGCACAGATACGCAGTATTTT	CASSESGQTRTDTQYF
TRBV19	NA	TRBD2	TRBJ2-1	TGTGCCAGTAGCCAACTAGCGGGGGGGTACAATGAGCAGTTCTTC	CASSQLAGGYNEQFF
TRBV6-5	NA	NA	TRBJ1-3	TGTGCCAGCAGTCCTGGGGGGGCGGGTGGAAACACCATATATTTT	CASSPGGAGGNTIYF
TRBV19	NA	NA	TRBJ1-2	TGTGCCAGTAGTATGGGGTCTGGACAGACAAGCTATGGCTACACCTTC	CASSMGSGQTSYGYTF
TRBV7-8	NA	NA	TRBJ1-1	TGTGCCAGCAGCTTAGAGTTGGGGGCGGCGGTGAACACTGAAGCTTTCTTT	CASSLELGAAVNTEAFF
TRBV2	NA	TRBD1	TRBJ2-5	TGTGCCAGCAGTGACAGGGGGCGGGAGACCCAGTACTTC	CASSDRGRETQYF
TRBV6-6	NA	TRBD1	TRBJ1-2	TGTGCCAGCAGTATCGGGACAGGGAACTATGGCTACACCTTC	CASSIGTGNYGYTF
TRBV2	NA	NA	TRBJ1-6	TGTGCCAGCAGCGACCGGGCCCGGGGGATTTCACCCCTCCACTTT	CASSDRARGISPLHF
TRBV19	NA	TRBD1	TRBJ1-5	TGTGCCAGTAGGTTGGAACTGGGACAGGGGAGCAATCAGCCCCAGCATTTT	CASRLELGQGSNQPQHF
TRBV5-1	NA	NA	TRBJ1-2	TGCGCCAGCACCCCGGGGAGGGGGAATGGCTACACCTTC	CASTPGRGNGYTF
TRBV27	NA	TRBD2	TRBJ2-6	TGTGCCACCAGGGGACTAGCGGGGGGACGTGGGGCCAACGTCCTGACTTTC	CATRGLAGGRGANVLTF
TRBV7-2	NA	NA	TRBJ2-5	TGTGCCAGCAGCCGTCGACAGCAAGAGACCCAGTACTTC	CASSRRQQETQYF
TRBV5-1	NA	NA	TRBJ1-2	TGCGCCAGCAGCACCACGGGGGTCATCAAGAACTATGGCTACACCTTC	CASSTTGVIKNYGYTF
TRBV30	NA	NA	TRBJ1-5	TGTGCCTGGAGTGTAAAGGGGGGGGCACGTCAGCCCCAGCATTTT	CAWSVKGGARQPQHF
TRBV3-1/TRBV3-2	NA	NA	TRBJ1-2	TGTGCCAGCAGCCAAGGGGCAGCTAACTATGGCTACACCTTC	CASSQGAANYGYTF
TRBV7-9	NA	NA	TRBJ1-1	TGTGCCAGCAGCCCTACGGACAGTTTTAACACTGAAGCTTTCTTT	CASSPTDSFNTEAFF